Listed below are T cell receptor beta chains from one sample, sequenced in a study of OX40 agonist ivuxolimab in advanced cancers. TCRdb's table, derived via immunoSEQ multiplex PCR, lists solely in-frame clones and lacks some. Of roughly 70,000 clones in the sample, roughly 85% were seen once. Here the sequenced sample was CD4+ or CD8+ T cells sorted from blood, taken in a trial of the OX40 agonist ivuxolimab. Receptor source: an adult with an advanced solid tumor such as melanoma, head and neck, liver or kidney cancer. The CDR3 runs from the conserved cysteine through the conserved F or W. Each record gives: D gene, clone size, CDR3 length, J gene, V gene, CDR3 protein, CDR3 DNA. A D gene is named only where the DNA matches it firmly. Rows may omit the clone size; those that give it use once, few, many or a size class.

NA	NA	15	TRBJ1-1	TRBV14	CASSLPGRMNTEAFF	TGTGCCAGCAGCCTCCCGGGACGGATGAACACTGAAGCTTTCTTT
NA	NA	15	TRBJ2-7	TRBV15	CATSSPGPASYEQYF	TGTGCCACCAGCTCCCCGGGCCCAGCCTCCTACGAGCAGTACTTC
NA	NA	17	TRBJ1-5	TRBV5-6	CASSLSGDMAVNQPQHF	TGTGCCAGCAGCTTGTCTGGAGATATGGCAGTGAATCAGCCCCAGCATTTT
TRBD2	NA	16	TRBJ2-3	TRBV4-3	CASSYTSGGGTDTQYF	TGCGCCAGCAGCTACACTAGCGGGGGTGGGACAGATACGCAGTATTTT
NA	NA	13	TRBJ2-3	TRBV10-3	CAISGGPTDTQYF	TGTGCCATCAGCGGGGGGCCCACAGATACGCAGTATTTT
NA	once	14	TRBJ1-6	TRBV2	CASSRSSYNSPLHF	TGTGCCAGCTCAAGGAGCTCCTATAATTCACCCCTCCACTTT
NA	medium-sized	15	TRBJ1-5	TRBV19	CASSIDPQGRQPQHF	TGTGCCAGTAGTATAGATCCGCAGGGGCGACAGCCCCAGCATTTT
TRBD1	few	16	TRBJ2-3	TRBV4-1	CASSTRGTGVPDTQYF	TGCGCCAGCAGTACTCGTGGGACAGGGGTCCCAGATACGCAGTATTTT
NA	NA	16	TRBJ2-6	TRBV25-1	CASSVDSPGGANVLTF	TGTGCCAGCAGTGTCGACAGCCCCGGTGGGGCCAACGTCCTGACTTTC
NA	NA	14	TRBJ1-2	TRBV29-1	CSGGDSLQGYGYTF	TGCAGCGGCGGAGACAGTCTTCAGGGATATGGCTACACCTTC
NA	NA	15	TRBJ1-5	TRBV28	CASMGTTHPHQPQHF	TGTGCCAGCATGGGGACTACCCACCCGCATCAGCCCCAGCATTTT
NA	NA	16	TRBJ2-3	TRBV5-1	CASSLAGTANTDTQYF	TGCGCCAGCAGCTTGGCCGGGACCGCTAACACAGATACGCAGTATTTT
NA	NA	15	TRBJ1-2	TRBV5-5	CASSLMEGQFYGYTF	TGTGCCAGCAGCTTGATGGAGGGGCAATTCTATGGCTACACCTTC
NA	NA	14	TRBJ1-2	TRBV7-9	CASSLGHGSYGYTF	TGTGCCAGCAGCTTAGGTCACGGCAGCTATGGCTACACCTTC